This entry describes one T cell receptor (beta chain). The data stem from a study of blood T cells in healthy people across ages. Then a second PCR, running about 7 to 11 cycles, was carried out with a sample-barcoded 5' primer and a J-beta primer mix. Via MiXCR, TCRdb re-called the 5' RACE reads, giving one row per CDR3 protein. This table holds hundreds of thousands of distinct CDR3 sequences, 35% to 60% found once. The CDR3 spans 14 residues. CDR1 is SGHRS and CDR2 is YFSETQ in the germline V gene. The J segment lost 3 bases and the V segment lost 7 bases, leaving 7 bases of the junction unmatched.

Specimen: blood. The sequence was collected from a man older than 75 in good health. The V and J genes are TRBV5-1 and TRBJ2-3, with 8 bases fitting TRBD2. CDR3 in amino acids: CASFAAGETDTQYF. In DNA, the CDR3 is TGCGCCAGCTTTGCAGCGGGAGAGACAGATACGCAGTATTTT.